This entry lists 5 T cell receptor beta chains sequenced from one sample in a study of radiotherapy plus CTLA-4 blockade in lung cancer. The table came from immunoSEQ multiplex PCR; TCRdb's copy has only in-frame clones and leaves some out. The top ten clones hold over 0.85% of a sample with 78,000 or so clones, about 88% of them seen once. Source: peripheral blood, taken from a patient treated with radiotherapy plus ipilimumab. The source of these receptors is a human donor with non-small cell lung cancer who had stable disease on radiotherapy plus ipilimumab.

CDR3 bases: TGTGCCAGCACCCCGACAGGGGAGACCCAGTACTTC. Residues: CASTPTGETQYF. J is TRBJ2-5 and V is TRBV6-6; TRBD1 agrees at 7 bases. Germline loops: CDR1 MNHNY, CDR2 SVGAGI (reference sequence). The CDR3 loop spans 12 amino acids. V gave up 7 bases and J gave up 5 bases; unmatched junction bases: 4.

The genes are TRBV6-1 and TRBJ2-7, with D unresolved. Germline CDR1 MNHNS, CDR2 SASEGT. Trimming removed 3 bases at V and 3 bases at J, with 18 bases between. The CDR3 has 16 residues. CDR3 DNA sequence: TGTGCCAGCAGTGACCCAGGACGGTTGACAAACTACGAGCAGTACTTC. As protein: CASSDPGRLTNYEQYF.

The V and J genes are TRBV9 and TRBJ2-7; 13 nucleotides align to TRBD2. Per the germline V gene, CDR1 is SGDLS and CDR2 is YYNGEE. V trimming: 3 bases; J trimming: 0 bases; junction bases outside the gene matches: 15. This CDR3 has 20 residues. CDR3 in DNA: TGTGCCAGCAGCGACAACCCGCGAGCCGGACTAGCGGGGGACTCCTACGAGCAGTACTTC. Amino acid sequence: CASSDNPRAGLAGDSYEQYF.

J is TRBJ1-1 and V is TRBV7-3; a possible D gene is TRBD1 (5 bases). The germline gives CDR1 SGHTA, CDR2 FQGTGA. The CDR3 length is 15 residues. The ends were cut back, 6 bases at V and 3 bases at J, with 17 bases in the middle. This chain's CDR3 is CASSQTGRGDTEAFF. In DNA form, the CDR3 reads TGTGCCAGCAGTCAAACGGGGCGTGGGGACACTGAAGCTTTCTTT.

The rearrangement uses TRBV5-1 and TRBJ1-4; D gene uncertain. The CDR3 sequence is 16 residues long. Trimming stripped 0 bases from V and 1 base from J, with 10 bases between. Germline V gene data show CDR1 as SGHRS and CDR2 as YFSETQ. The CDR3 reads CASSLGQLGTNEKLFF. The CDR3 DNA follows: TGCGCCAGCAGCTTGGGGCAGCTAGGAACTAATGAAAAACTGTTTTTT.